The 25 T cell receptor beta chains reported below all come from one sample, sequenced in a study of CD4+ T cells in melanoma. Profiling relied on immunoSEQ multiplex PCR, and the TCRdb table lists in-frame clones only, not all of them. This sample has about 55,000 clones, with 60% to 75% found just once. Sequencing was carried out using tumor tissue. The receptor source for this set is a human donor with melanoma.

The chain combines TRBV5-4 with TRBJ2-1; 8 positions agree with TRBD2. V gave up 2 bases and J gave up 7 bases; unmatched junction bases: 8. The CDR3 extends over 15 amino acids. The germline V gene has CDR1 SGHNT and CDR2 YYREEE (reference sequence). The CDR3 DNA is TGTGCCAGCAGCTTCACTAGCGGTTTTGGGAATGAGCAGTTCTTC. This sequence encodes CASSFTSGFGNEQFF.

This clone was counted only a few times. The chain has TRBV18 and TRBJ1-1; no clear D. Germline V gives CDR1 KGHSH, CDR2 LQKENI. The CDR3 contains 15 residues. Trimming took 1 base from V and 8 from J, leaving 17 bases between them. The CDR3 DNA follows: TGTGCCAGCTCACCACTCAACGATTTAAGGTCAGAAGCTTTCTTT. It is translated as CASSPLNDLRSEAFF.

This clone was seen at least ten times. The J gene is TRBJ2-5, the V gene TRBV27, with TRBD2 identical over 10 bases. CDR1 MNHEY and CDR2 SMNVEV come from the germline V gene (reference sequence). The CDR3 spans 16 residues. With 2 bases clipped from V and 5 bases from J, the junction kept 8 bases outside the gene matches. The CDR3, as DNA: TGTGCCAGCAGTTTAGATCCAGCGGGGGGGCGGGAGACCCAGTACTTC. Translation gives CASSLDPAGGRETQYF.

This clone showed up just a few times. The chain has TRBV28 and TRBJ2-5; D gene ambiguous. V was clipped by 2 bases and J by 1 base, with 11 bases between them. Germline assignment: CDR1 MDHEN and CDR2 SYDVKM. The CDR3 has 15 residues. The DNA for the CDR3 is TGTGCCAGCAGTTTAGGGCAGAGCATCCAAGAGACCCAGTACTTC. This sequence encodes CASSLGQSIQETQYF.

This clone was detected only once. This chain links TRBV30 with TRBJ2-3, with D possibly matching TRBD1 (5 bases). The ends were cut back, 2 bases at V and 8 bases at J, with 14 bases in the middle. The CDR3 extends over 13 amino acids. Germline lookup yields CDR1 GTSNPN and CDR2 SVGIG (reference sequence). CDR3 loop: CAWSLLGRGTQYF. The CDR3 nucleotides read TGTGCCTGGAGTCTGTTGGGAAGGGGTACGCAGTATTTT.

The genes are TRBV7-9 and TRBJ2-3; D gene uncertain. Germline V gene data show CDR1 as SEHNR and CDR2 as FQNEAQ (reference sequence). The V gene lost 2 bases and the J gene lost 4 bases, with 13 bases spanning the gap. This CDR3 has 15 amino acids. DNA for the CDR3: TGTGCCAGCAGCTTATTGGGTAATTCGGCAGATACGCAGTATTTT. It is translated as CASSLLGNSADTQYF.

This chain connects TRBV6-5 to TRBJ1-2, with D perhaps matching TRBD1 (6 bases). The germline V gene encodes CDR1 MNHEY and CDR2 SVGAGI. With 7 bases removed from V and 0 bases from J, the gap between germline ends came to 15 bases. The CDR3 runs to 15 residues. The CDR3 sequence: CASTTGALSNYGYTF. Here the CDR3 DNA reads TGTGCCAGCACCACGGGGGCACTTTCTAACTATGGCTACACCTTC.

The V gene is TRBV7-9, the J gene TRBJ1-1, with D tentatively TRBD1 (5 bases). There are 13 residues in the CDR3. CDR1 is SEHNR and CDR2 is FQNEAQ in the germline V gene (reference sequence). V was pared by 5 bases and J by 0 bases, with 7 bases between. The CDR3 coding sequence is TGTGCCAGCAGCGGGGGGATGAACACTGAAGCTTTCTTT. This encodes CASSGGMNTEAFF.

J is TRBJ2-1 and V is TRBV5-1, with 9 bases fitting TRBD1. The CDR3 sequence is 15 residues long. V shed 7 bases, J shed 2 bases, and the junction held 7 bases outside the gene matches. Germline V CDR1 and CDR2: SGHRS, YFSETQ. CDR3 sequence: CASSKRDRAYNEQFF. The CDR3 bases are TGCGCCAGCTCCAAACGGGACAGGGCCTACAATGAGCAGTTCTTC.

The J gene is TRBJ2-7, the V gene TRBV14; D may be TRBD1 (6 bases). CDR1 is SGHDN and CDR2 is FVKESK in the germline V gene. This CDR3 has 15 amino acids. The V end lost 0 bases, the J end lost 4 bases, and 13 bases lay between the germline ends. The CDR3 bases are TGTGCCAGCAGCCAAGATACAGGGTTTACTTACGAGCAGTACTTC. Translation: CASSQDTGFTYEQYF.

The chain is built from TRBV7-2 and TRBJ2-7, with TRBD2 identical over 8 bases. Germline CDR1 is SGHTA and CDR2 is FQGNSA. Trimming removed 2 bases from V and 3 bases from J; junction bases left unmatched: 3. The CDR3 runs 14 residues. DNA of the CDR3: TGTGCCAGCAGCTTATCCGGGACTAGCTACGAGCAGTACTTC. Amino acids: CASSLSGTSYEQYF.

This chain connects TRBV18 to TRBJ1-1; 12 positions agree with TRBD1. Looked up from germline, CDR1 is KGHSH and CDR2 is LQKENI. The V gene end was trimmed by 3 bases and the J gene end by 0 bases; junction bases not matched to a gene: 2. The CDR3 has 16 residues. The CDR3 spells CASSPGQGAMNTEAFF. The DNA for the CDR3 is TGTGCCAGCTCACCGGGACAGGGGGCGATGAACACTGAAGCTTTCTTT. The full variable domain, completed using reference TRBV18 and TRBJ1-1, is NAGVMQNPRHLVRRRGQEARLRCSPMKGHSHVYWYRQLPEEGLKFMVYLQKENIIDESGMPKERFSAEFPKEGPSILRIQQVVRGDSAAYFCASSPGQGAMNTEAFFGQGTRLTVV.

The V gene is TRBV13, the J gene TRBJ1-1, with D hard to call. Germline loops: CDR1 PRHDT, CDR2 FYEKMQ (reference sequence). With 5 bases removed from V and 4 bases from J, the gap between germline ends came to 11 bases. This CDR3 comprises 13 residues. CDR3 sequence: CASSAYGVTEAFF. The CDR3 DNA reads as TGTGCCAGCAGCGCCTACGGTGTCACTGAAGCTTTCTTT.

This sequence joins TRBV7-9 and TRBJ1-6; 9 bases line up with TRBD1. The V gene's germline CDR1 is SEHNR and CDR2 FQNEAQ (reference sequence). The trim removed 10 bases at V and 7 bases at J, leaving 2 bases unmatched. This CDR3 has 12 amino acids. CDR3 sequence (DNA): TGTGCCACCACAGGGGGCAATTCACCCCTCCACTTT. Its translation is CATTGGNSPLHF. Full variable domain (remainder filled in from reference TRBV7-9 and TRBJ1-6): DTGVSQNPRHKITKRGQNVTFRCDPISEHNRLYWYRQTLGQGPEFLTYFQNEAQLEKSRLLSDRFSAERPKGSFSTLEIQRTEQGDSAMYLCATTGGNSPLHFGNGTRLTVT.

V is TRBV9 and J is TRBJ1-2; D is unclear. The germline CDR1 and CDR2 sequences are SGDLS and YYNGEE. This CDR3 has 13 residues. With 2 bases removed from V and 1 base from J, the gap between germline ends came to 6 bases. CDR3: CASSVEVNYGYTF. DNA of the CDR3: TGTGCCAGCAGCGTCGAGGTTAACTATGGCTACACCTTC. Supplemented by reference TRBV9 and TRBJ1-2, the full variable domain reads DSGVTQTPKHLITATGQRVTLRCSPRSGDLSVYWYQQSLDQGLQFLIQYYNGEERAKGNILERFSAQQFPDLHSELNLSSLELGDSALYFCASSVEVNYGYTFGSGTRLTVV.

The CDR3 here is CASSDLSSYNSPLHF. CDR3 DNA sequence: TGTGCCAGCTCAGACTTGAGCTCCTATAATTCACCCCTCCACTTT. The chain recombines TRBV18 with TRBJ1-6; D unclear. Germline CDR1 is KGHSH and CDR2 is LQKENI. V lost 5 bases and J lost 0, with 8 bases in between. The CDR3 contains 15 residues.

The gene calls are TRBV10-3 and TRBJ1-2; D not resolved. The CDR3 totals 14 residues. CDR1 is ENHRY, CDR2 SYGVKD, per germline. The germline V and J ends were trimmed by 1 base and 4 bases, with 10 bases remaining between them. In nucleotides, the CDR3 is TGTGCCATCAGTGAGTTGGAGGGCGGCTATGGCTACACCTTC. As protein: CAISELEGGYGYTF.

The CDR3 here is CASSLRGQGARYEQYF. The CDR3 DNA follows: TGTGCCAGCAGTCTGAGGGGACAGGGGGCGCGCTACGAGCAGTACTTC. The chain combines TRBV2 with TRBJ2-7; 12 bases match TRBD1. Germline loops: CDR1 SNHLY, CDR2 FYNNEI. The trim removed 5 bases at V and 3 bases at J, leaving 8 bases unmatched. The CDR3 length is 16 residues. Combining the CDR3 with reference TRBV2 and TRBJ2-7 gives the whole variable domain EPEVTQTPSHQVTQMGQEVILRCVPISNHLYFYWYRQILGQKVEFLVSFYNNEISEKSEIFDDQFSVERPDGSNFTLKIRSTKLEDSAMYFCASSLRGQGARYEQYFGPGTRLTVT.

This clone was counted between two and nine times. The gene calls are TRBV4-2 and TRBJ2-7; either TRBD1 or TRBD2 may supply D (5 bases each). Germline CDR1 is LGHNA and CDR2 is YNFKEQ. CDR3 length: 14 amino acids. V dropped 4 bases and J dropped 2 bases, with 12 bases sitting between them. The DNA for the CDR3 is TGTGCCAGCAGCCGAGGGACCGAGACCTACGAGCAGTACTTC. Translation gives CASSRGTETYEQYF.

The gene calls are TRBV7-9 and TRBJ1-6; D remains unclear. Germline CDR1 is SEHNR and CDR2 is FQNEAQ (reference sequence). Trimming took off 5 bases at V and 7 bases at J, with 12 bases between the two ends. This CDR3 is 14 amino acids long. CDR3 protein: CASSRTGRNSPLHF. CDR3 sequence (DNA): TGTGCCAGCAGCCGGACCGGGAGGAATTCACCCCTCCACTTT.

The chain couples TRBV11-1 to TRBJ1-3; D is perhaps TRBD1 (5 bases). Deletions cut 3 bases from V and 2 bases from J, with 8 bases between. The germline V gene encodes CDR1 SGHAT and CDR2 FQDESV (reference sequence). The CDR3 runs 14 residues. The CDR3 DNA reads TGTGCCAGCAGCTTGGGGACGGCTGGAAACACCATATATTTT. This translates into CASSLGTAGNTIYF.

This clone was picked up a small number of times. The chain carries TRBV4-3 and TRBJ1-2, with 8 bases matching TRBD1. CDR1 and CDR2 from the germline V gene are LGHNA and YSLEER. This CDR3 spans 17 amino acids. J was trimmed by 2 bases and V by 0 bases; bases with no gene match: 8. CDR3: CASSQDPGTGANYGYTF. The CDR3 coding sequence is TGCGCCAGCAGCCAAGACCCCGGGACAGGCGCGAACTATGGCTACACCTTC.

This clone was picked up many times. The chain recombines TRBV7-6 with TRBJ1-2; no clear D gene. CDR1 is SGHVS and CDR2 is FNYEAQ in the germline V gene. V was pared by 1 base and J by 8 bases, with 11 bases between. The CDR3 runs to 13 residues. The CDR3 nucleotides are TGTGCCAGCAGCTTAGAAGGGAGCGGCGGCTACACCTTC. Residues: CASSLEGSGGYTF.

This clone was seen just once. This rearrangement joins TRBV9 to TRBJ1-1, with D unclear. Trimming pared 3 bases from V and 1 base from J, leaving 7 bases between. Looked up from germline, CDR1 is SGDLS and CDR2 is YYNGEE. This CDR3 is 13 amino acids long. CDR3 in DNA: TGTGCCAGCAGCGAAGTTTCGAACACTGAAGCTTTCTTT. It yields the protein CASSEVSNTEAFF.

The chain combines TRBV7-9 with TRBJ2-1; no firm D call. V was pared by 1 base and J by 6 bases, with 7 bases between. Germline-derived CDR1 and CDR2 are SEHNR and FQNEAQ (reference sequence). The CDR3 contains 13 residues. CDR3 nucleotide sequence: TGTGCCAGCAGCTTAGATCCCGGCAATGAGCAGTTCTTC. It codes for CASSLDPGNEQFF.